These T cell receptor beta chains were read from a single sample in a study of siplizumab effects on memory and regulatory T cells. Method: immunoSEQ multiplex PCR; TCRdb's copy keeps in-frame clones and lacks some. Of about 100,000 clones in the sample, about 90% are singletons; the top ten hold around 0.73%. The sequenced sample was Tregs sorted from blood. These receptors came from a human donor in good health. The CDR3 runs from the conserved cysteine through the conserved F or W. A D gene is named only where the DNA matches it firmly. Where a row states a size, it is once, few, many or the class of an expanded clone; other rows omit it.

j_call v_call cdr3_length d_call clone_size cdr3_nt cdr3_aa
TRBJ2-3 TRBV20-1 11 - - TGCAGTGCGGCAGTCACAGATACGCAGTATTTT CSAAVTDTQYF
TRBJ2-1 TRBV11-3 13 - - TGTGCCAGCAGCTTTTCCGGGAACAATGAGCAGTTCTTC CASSFSGNNEQFF
TRBJ1-2 TRBV5-1 18 TRBD1 - TGCGCCAGCAGCTTGAGTCGAGCAGGGGGCGCAGAAGCCTATGGCTACACCTTC CASSLSRAGGAEAYGYTF
TRBJ2-7 TRBV5-1 15 TRBD2 - TGCGCCAGCAGCTTGGGAGCGGGAGGGTCCTACGAGCAGTACTTC CASSLGAGGSYEQYF
TRBJ2-1 TRBV18 21 TRBD2 once TGTGCCAGCTCTCGTCGTTCCCTGACTAGCGGGAGCCTCGCGACACAAAATGAGCAGTTCTTC CASSRRSLTSGSLATQNEQFF
TRBJ2-7 TRBV4-1 15 TRBD2 - TGCGCCAGCAGATTAGGACTAGCGGATTCCTACGAGCAGTACTTC CASRLGLADSYEQYF
TRBJ1-2 TRBV27 15 TRBD1 - TGTGCCAGCAGTTTAAAACCGACAGGGGGCTATGGCTACACCTTC CASSLKPTGGYGYTF
TRBJ2-3 TRBV10-3 16 - - TGTGCCATCAGTTCGAGGACAAGAGGGAACACAGATACGCAGTATTTT CAISSRTRGNTDTQYF
TRBJ2-7 TRBV14 13 - - TGTGCCAGCAGCCTCATACAGGGCGCCGAGCAGTACTTC CASSLIQGAEQYF
TRBJ2-3 TRBV19 16 TRBD2 - TGTGCCAGTAGTATAGTCCCTAGCGGTCGTAGGGATACGCAGTATTTT CASSIVPSGRRDTQYF
TRBJ2-2 TRBV6-5 14 - - TGTGCCAGCAGTCGGGGGCGTGGGACCGGGGAGCTGTTTTTT CASSRGRGTGELFF
TRBJ2-2 TRBV7-9 15 TRBD2 - TGTGCCAGCAGCTGGCAAAGCGGGAGTGCCGGGGAGCTGTTTTTT CASSWQSGSAGELFF
TRBJ2-1 TRBV5-1 15 TRBD2 - TGCGCCAGCAGCTTGGCTAGCGGGAGAATCGATGAGCAGTTCTTC CASSLASGRIDEQFF
TRBJ2-7 TRBV28 12 - - TGTGCCAGCAGTTTATCCCCGACGGAGCAGTACTTC CASSLSPTEQYF
TRBJ2-7 TRBV6-1 14 TRBD1 - TGTGCCAGCAGTGAAACCCGGGACAGGAGGGAGCAGTACTTC CASSETRDRREQYF
TRBJ2-3 TRBV11-3 15 TRBD1 - TGTGCCAGCAGCTACGGGACAGGGCGCACAGATACGCAGTATTTT CASSYGTGRTDTQYF
TRBJ1-2 TRBV7-9 12 - - TGTGCCAGCAGCTGGGACTTCTATGGCTACACCTTC CASSWDFYGYTF
TRBJ2-7 TRBV20-1 11 - - TGCAGTGGCCTAAGCTCCTACGAGCAGTACTTC CSGLSSYEQYF
TRBJ1-5 TRBV19 13 - - TGTGCCACGGGGCCCGTTCTCAATCAGCCCCAGCATTTT CATGPVLNQPQHF
TRBJ2-1 TRBV12-5 17 TRBD1 - TGTGCTAGTGGTTTGGCTCGAGGGGACAGCTCCTACAATGAGCAGTTCTTC CASGLARGDSSYNEQFF
TRBJ1-2 TRBV6-1 16 - - TGTGCCAGCAGTGAAGCAAGTGGCGGTTGGGGCTATGGCTACACCTTC CASSEASGGWGYGYTF
TRBJ1-5 TRBV9 15 - - TGTGCCAGCAGCCAGGGGACCGGGTCGCATCAGCCCCAGCATTTT CASSQGTGSHQPQHF
TRBJ1-2 TRBV5-1 14 - - TGCGCCAGCAGCTTGGATTTATGGGGTATTGGCTACACCTTC CASSLDLWGIGYTF
TRBJ1-2 TRBV11-2 13 TRBD1 - TGTGCCAGCAGCTCATCGGACAGGTCTGGCTACACCTTC CASSSSDRSGYTF
TRBJ1-1 TRBV28 15 - - TGTGCCAGCGTAACCGTGGGGCGGGCCCTGCCTGAAGCTTTCTTT CASVTVGRALPEAFF
TRBJ2-1 TRBV29-1 10 - - TGCAGCGTTGTTTTCGATGAGCAGTTCTTC CSVVFDEQFF
TRBJ2-7 TRBV5-5 12 - - TGTGCCAGCAGCTTATCCGAGGTAGAGCAGTACTTC CASSLSEVEQYF
TRBJ1-1 TRBV6-4 15 TRBD1 - TGTGCCAGCAGCGGACAGGGTGGTCCGAACACTGAAGCTTTCTTT CASSGQGGPNTEAFF
TRBJ1-3 TRBV9 12 - - TGTGCCAGCAGCAGATCTGGAAACACCATATATTTT CASSRSGNTIYF
TRBJ2-1 TRBV7-6 15 TRBD2 - TGTGCCAGCAGCCCTCAGACTAGCGGGATTCATGAGCAGTTCTTC CASSPQTSGIHEQFF
TRBJ2-5 TRBV7-2 15 TRBD1 - TGTGCCAGCAGCGTATCGACAGGGGAGGAGGAGACCCAGTACTTC CASSVSTGEEETQYF
TRBJ2-5 TRBV6-6 13 TRBD2 once TGTGCCACCCTATTAGCGGGACAAGAGACCCAGTACTTC CATLLAGQETQYF
TRBJ2-5 TRBV6-5 15 - - TGTGCCAGCAGTGGGGGGTCAGGCCCGCAAGAGACCCAGTACTTC CASSGGSGPQETQYF
TRBJ2-3 TRBV5-1 16 TRBD2 - TGCGCCAGCAGCTGGGGTGGCGGGGGAAGGACAGATACGCAGTATTTT CASSWGGGGRTDTQYF
TRBJ1-5 TRBV2 14 - - TGTGCCAGCAGCTTCCAACTGTCAAATCAGCCCCAGCATTTT CASSFQLSNQPQHF
TRBJ2-2 TRBV9 15 - few TGTGCCAGCAGCCATCGAGGAACGAACACCGGGGAGCTGTTTTTT CASSHRGTNTGELFF
TRBJ1-6 TRBV2 14 TRBD1 - TGTGCCAGCAGGGCGACAGGGGTGAATTCACCCCTCCACTTT CASRATGVNSPLHF
TRBJ2-3 TRBV19 13 - - TGTGCCAGTAGTCCAACTGGGGCAGATACGCAGTATTTT CASSPTGADTQYF
TRBJ1-1 TRBV6-6 13 - once TGTGCCAGCAGACCGGCTCCGAACACTGAAGCTTTCTTT CASRPAPNTEAFF
TRBJ1-3 TRBV30 13 - - TGTGCCTTAAAACTGGATACTGGAAACACCATATATTTT CALKLDTGNTIYF
TRBJ1-2 TRBV6-5 13 - - TGTGCCAGCTCGGAGGGAGCTAACTATGGCTACACCTTC CASSEGANYGYTF